A selection of T cell receptor beta chains follows, all from one sample in a study of post-analysis software for immune sequencing data. TCRdb itself ran the PCR reads through MiXCR, one entry per CDR3 protein. Counted here are approximately 570,000 distinct CDR3 sequences, around 44% occurring once; the ten biggest clones make up 1.5% to 2%. Sequencing was carried out using blood. The source of these receptors is a girl between 10 and 17 years old with multiple sclerosis. CDR3s include the opening cysteine and the closing phenylalanine or tryptophan. The D gene is left open where the match is weak. Only part of the rows carry a size: once, few, many, or a class if the clone is expanded.

d_gene: .
j_gene: TRBJ1-2
abundance: few
v_gene: TRBV6-5
CDR3nt: TGTGCCAGCAGTTACTCGATCAAGGGGTCCTATGGCTACACCTTC
CDR3aa: CASSYSIKGSYGYTF

d_gene: TRBD2
j_gene: TRBJ2-5
abundance: few
v_gene: TRBV7-8
CDR3nt: TGTGCCAGCAGCTTTAGCGGGAGACCCTCTAATGAGCAGTACTTC
CDR3aa: CASSFSGRPSNEQYF

d_gene: .
j_gene: TRBJ2-5
abundance: .
v_gene: TRBV2
CDR3nt: TGTGCCAGCAGTGACGCCGGGACACTCTTAGAGACCCAGTACTTC
CDR3aa: CASSDAGTLLETQYF

d_gene: .
j_gene: TRBJ2-6
abundance: few
v_gene: TRBV5-1
CDR3nt: TGCGCCAGCAGCTTTTCAGGGGGGGCCAACGTCCTGACTTTC
CDR3aa: CASSFSGGANVLTF

d_gene: .
j_gene: TRBJ2-1
abundance: .
v_gene: TRBV3-1
CDR3nt: TGTGCCAGCAGCCAAGATTCCGTCCCCTCCTACAATGAGCAGTTCTTC
CDR3aa: CASSQDSVPSYNEQFF

d_gene: .
j_gene: TRBJ1-1
abundance: once
v_gene: TRBV3-1
CDR3nt: TGTGCCAGCAGCCAAGGACTCCGGGGGGAAGCTTTCTTT
CDR3aa: CASSQGLRGEAFF

d_gene: .
j_gene: TRBJ2-5
abundance: .
v_gene: TRBV12-3/TRBV12-4
CDR3nt: TGTGCCAGCAGTTTAGGGAAGACCCAGTACTTC
CDR3aa: CASSLGKTQYF

d_gene: .
j_gene: TRBJ1-5
abundance: few
v_gene: TRBV10-3
CDR3nt: TGTGCCTCGAGAGGAGGGGGGCAGGGCAATCAGCCCCAGCATTTT
CDR3aa: CASRGGGQGNQPQHF

d_gene: .
j_gene: TRBJ2-7
abundance: .
v_gene: TRBV12-3/TRBV12-4
CDR3nt: TGTGCCAGCAGTCCGTCCCGGGACGGCCACGAGCAGTACTTC
CDR3aa: CASSPSRDGHEQYF

d_gene: .
j_gene: TRBJ2-1
abundance: .
v_gene: TRBV6-1
CDR3nt: TGTGCCAGCAGTGAAAGAGGAACTGCGAGCTCCTACAATGAGCAGTTCTTC
CDR3aa: CASSERGTASSYNEQFF

d_gene: .
j_gene: TRBJ2-7
abundance: .
v_gene: TRBV5-1
CDR3nt: TGCGCCAGCGCCCAAGGGGAGTCCTACGAGCAGTACTTC
CDR3aa: CASAQGESYEQYF

d_gene: .
j_gene: TRBJ2-3
abundance: .
v_gene: TRBV5-1
CDR3nt: TGCGCCAGCAGCTCGCGAGGAACCTTCAGGGATACGCAGTATTTT
CDR3aa: CASSSRGTFRDTQYF

d_gene: .
j_gene: TRBJ1-5
abundance: few
v_gene: TRBV5-1
CDR3nt: TGCGCCAGCAGCTTGGGAGACACCCTCAATCAGCCCCAGCATTTT
CDR3aa: CASSLGDTLNQPQHF

d_gene: .
j_gene: TRBJ1-1
abundance: .
v_gene: TRBV9
CDR3nt: TGTGCCAGCAGCCCACGGAACCGCGATGAAGCTTTCTTT
CDR3aa: CASSPRNRDEAFF

d_gene: .
j_gene: TRBJ2-1
abundance: many
v_gene: TRBV4-2
CDR3nt: TGTGCCAGCAGCCAGCGGGGACTGGCAAATTCCAATGAGCAGTTCTTC
CDR3aa: CASSQRGLANSNEQFF

d_gene: TRBD2
j_gene: TRBJ2-1
abundance: few
v_gene: TRBV20-1
CDR3nt: TGCAGTGCTAGAGGGGTTAGCGGGATGGGGAATGAGCAGTTCTTC
CDR3aa: CSARGVSGMGNEQFF

d_gene: .
j_gene: TRBJ2-3
abundance: .
v_gene: TRBV20-1
CDR3nt: TGCAGTGCTAGAGATCGGTTTACAGATACGCAGTATTTT
CDR3aa: CSARDRFTDTQYF

d_gene: TRBD1
j_gene: TRBJ2-7
abundance: few
v_gene: TRBV28
CDR3nt: TGTGCCAGCACCACACCGGGACAGCCCTTTGATGAGCAGTACTTC
CDR3aa: CASTTPGQPFDEQYF

d_gene: .
j_gene: TRBJ2-3
abundance: .
v_gene: TRBV2
CDR3nt: TGTGCCAGCAGTGAAAAGAACTCAGTGGGAGATACGCAGTATTTT
CDR3aa: CASSEKNSVGDTQYF

d_gene: .
j_gene: TRBJ2-3
abundance: .
v_gene: TRBV7-2
CDR3nt: TGTGCCAGCAGCTTACCCCTCTCAGATACGCAGTATTTT
CDR3aa: CASSLPLSDTQYF

d_gene: TRBD2
j_gene: TRBJ2-1
abundance: .
v_gene: TRBV5-6
CDR3nt: TGTGCCAGCAGCTTGGGGCTAGCGGGAGTTCCTTACAATGAGCAGTTCTTC
CDR3aa: CASSLGLAGVPYNEQFF

d_gene: .
j_gene: TRBJ1-2
abundance: few
v_gene: TRBV29-1
CDR3nt: TGCAGCGTTGAAATGGGGGGCTATGGCTACACCTTC
CDR3aa: CSVEMGGYGYTF